This T cell receptor beta chain was retrieved from a study of Graves' ophthalmopathy and Graves' hyperthyroidism. Study-level information: The blood sample was drawn at first diagnosis and before any treatment.

Study outcomes and limitations: Forecasting of ophthalmopathy progression by the model achieved less than 71% sensitivity and roughly 75% specificity.

The authors amplified TCR beta CDR3 regions from RNA transcripts. Following a first-round RT-PCR that used HTBI primers, a second-round multiplex PCR was carried out. MiXCR, applied by TCRdb to the multiplex PCR reads, yields one record per CDR3 protein. The table has around 170,000 distinct CDR3 sequences, over 35% seen once. V shed 5 bases and J shed 3 bases, with 7 bases lying between them. The CDR3 covers 12 residues. Germline loops: CDR1 MRHNA, CDR2 SNTAGT. This clonotype was seen at least ten times. Its cognate antigen is unknown. Sequences were obtained from peripheral blood. This sequence joins TRBV6-4 and TRBJ1-1; D is undetermined. This sequence was found in a woman aged 40 to 55 with Graves' ophthalmopathy. The CDR3 DNA is TGTGCCAGCAGTCTCCAGGACACTGAAGCTTTCTTT. Translating it yields CASSLQDTEAFF.